The sample holds many counts of the clone carrying this T cell receptor (beta chain). The antigen is undetermined. The sample is drawn from a study of CD8 T cells in ankylosing spondylitis. Study findings and constraints: Apparently characteristic of ankylosing spondylitis blood was a TCR beta motif (about 8 highly homologous variants). Several of the motif variants were reported before in synovial fluid and blood from reactive arthritis.

For TCR beta, libraries came from quantitative 5'-RACE with molecular barcodes. One entry per CDR3 protein results from TCRdb running MiXCR on the 5' RACE reads. The profile shows more than 500,000 distinct CDR3 sequences, roughly 5.3% of them singletons. CDR3 length: 13 amino acids. The germline CDR1 and CDR2 sequences are SQVTM and ANQGSEA. The V gene end was trimmed by 7 bases and the J gene end by 4 bases; junction bases not matched to a gene: 6. The chain links TRBV29-1 to TRBJ2-1; the match to TRBD2 covers 8 bases. The TCR was taken from a male donor with ankylosing spondylitis. The source material was blood, either unsorted or a sorted T cell fraction (not recorded which). DNA of the CDR3: TGCAGCGGTTCTAGCGGGCAATACAATGAGCAGTTCTTC. Protein: CSGSSGQYNEQFF.